The T cell receptor beta chain described here comes from a study of cytomegalovirus exposure and HLA in healthy donors. With 60 Vbeta and 13 Jbeta primers, the PCR was carried out. Per the original data handling: Unique TCR beta chains numbered roughly 84 million in a later analysis, with about 11 million shared. Produced via immunoSEQ multiplex PCR; TCRdb's table is partial and in-frame only. The V and J calls and clone size come from that table; D and trimming were worked out from the DNA. Among 150,000 to 200,000 clones listed, around 68% were seen once. This clone was picked up one time. Its antigen is as yet unknown. Findings and limits, study-wide: What TCR beta sequences reportedly achieved was accurate prediction of HLA-A and HLA-B alleles in most subjects.

From germline, CDR1 is SGHRS and CDR2 YFSETQ. With V trimmed by 2 bases and J by 4 bases, 7 bases remained unmatched. This CDR3 is 15 amino acids long. The rearrangement uses TRBV5-1 and TRBJ2-3; 7 positions agree with TRBD2. The TCR comes from a man in his forties in good health and CMV-seronegative. Sequencing input: PBMCs. CDR3 in amino acids: CASSFGGGGADTQYF. The CDR3 DNA reads as TGCGCCAGCAGCTTCGGCGGGGGAGGTGCAGATACGCAGTATTTT. Full variable domain (outside the CDR3, taken from reference TRBV5-1 and TRBJ2-3): KAGVTQTPRYLIKTRGQQVTLSCSPISGHRSVSWYQQTPGQGLQFLFEYFSETQRNKGNFPGRFSGRQFSNSRSEMNVSTLELGDSALYLCASSFGGGGADTQYFGPGTRLTVL.